These T cell receptor beta chains were read from a single sample in a study of blood T cell repertoires in COVID-19. Method: immunoSEQ multiplex PCR; TCRdb's copy keeps in-frame clones and lacks some. Of under 300,000 clones listed, almost 85% are singletons. Sequencing was done on a sample of peripheral blood. The receptor set was obtained from a man between 45 and 60 years old with acute or convalescent COVID-19. Both conserved end residues are part of each CDR3. Fields, in order: CDR3 length, D gene, clone size, J gene, V gene, CDR3 DNA, CDR3 protein. D genes are given only for firm matches. Some rows mark clone size as missing; the rest say once, few, many or name a class of expanded clone.

16	TRBD2	.	TRBJ2-6	TRBV27	TGTGCCAGCGGGTTTAGCGGGAGGGCAGGGGCCAACGTCCTGACTTTC	CASGFSGRAGANVLTF
15	TRBD2	.	TRBJ2-2	TRBV7-8	TGTGCCAGCAGCGCGGGACTAGCGGGCACCGGGGAGCTGTTTTTT	CASSAGLAGTGELFF
14	TRBD1	.	TRBJ2-5	TRBV27	TGTGCCAGCAGCAAGGACAGGGAGCAAGAGACCCAGTACTTC	CASSKDREQETQYF
15	.	.	TRBJ1-1	TRBV11-2	TGTGCCAGCAGCTTAGGTGACTGGGGCGGCACTGAAGCTTTCTTT	CASSLGDWGGTEAFF
14	TRBD1	few	TRBJ2-1	TRBV25-1	TGTGCCAGCAGCCTACAGGGGGGCTACAATGAGCAGTTCTTC	CASSLQGGYNEQFF
13	TRBD2	.	TRBJ2-7	TRBV30	TGTGCCTGGGGAGGGACTACCCACTACGAGCAGTACTTC	CAWGGTTHYEQYF
11	.	.	TRBJ1-1	TRBV6-5	TGTGCCAGCACAGGGAATATTGAAGCTTTCTTT	CASTGNIEAFF
15	.	few	TRBJ1-6	TRBV18	TGTGCCAGCTCACCGGAGGCAGGATATAATTCACCCCTCCACTTT	CASSPEAGYNSPLHF
17	.	.	TRBJ2-5	TRBV4-1	TGCGCCAGCAGCCAAGATTGGGGGGGGGCCTCCCGGGAGACCCAGTACTTC	CASSQDWGGASRETQYF
15	TRBD1	.	TRBJ1-2	TRBV19	TGTGCCAGTAGTGAGGGACAGTATACTAACTATGGCTACACCTTC	CASSEGQYTNYGYTF
16	.	.	TRBJ2-7	TRBV19	TGTGCCAGTAGTGTAATAGGGGGACTACGTGGCTACGAGCAGTACTTC	CASSVIGGLRGYEQYF
13	.	few	TRBJ2-2	TRBV11-2	TGTGCCAGCTCCTTGGGAGTCCCCGGGGAGCTGTTTTTT	CASSLGVPGELFF
16	.	.	TRBJ2-3	TRBV7-9	TGTGCCAGCAGCTTAGTCGGGGGAGAAAGGATAGATACGCAGTATTTT	CASSLVGGERIDTQYF
14	TRBD2	.	TRBJ2-3	TRBV6-4	TGTGCCAGCAGACGAGCGGGATCGGCTGATACGCAGTATTTT	CASRRAGSADTQYF